The TCR beta chain under discussion was sequenced for a study of regulatory T cells in long-lasting Graves disease. This clonotype appeared many times. With 7 bases removed from V and 4 bases from J, the gap between germline ends came to 7 bases. Germline V gene data show CDR1 as MNHEY and CDR2 as SMNVEV (reference sequence). CDR3 size: 11 residues. CDR3 regions were amplified by Arm-PCR using iRepertoire HTBI primers to build TCR beta libraries. MiXCR was run by TCRdb on the multiplex PCR reads, yielding one entry per CDR3 protein. The profile shows about 400,000 distinct CDR3 sequences, around 20% of them singletons. Noted time point: persistent/refractory GD, antithyroid drugs over 5 years with positive TRAb. The authors made the TCR library using RNA they extracted from PBMCs.

This clonotype was obtained from a female donor with Graves disease. The rearrangement links TRBV27 to TRBJ1-2; D perhaps matches TRBD1 (5 bases). The starting material was peripheral blood mononuclear cells (PBMCs), obtained when the disease was refractory, from a patient treated with antithyroid drugs. The CDR3 protein is CASKDSYGYTF. The CDR3 DNA is TGTGCCAGCAAAGACAGCTATGGCTACACCTTC.